Listed below are T cell receptor beta chains from one sample, sequenced in a study of CD8 T cells in ankylosing spondylitis. TCRdb reanalysed the 5' RACE reads using MiXCR and keeps one entry per CDR3 protein. The sample lists some 30,000 distinct CDR3 sequences, roughly 7.9% occurring once. The sequenced sample consisted of blood, either unsorted or a sorted T cell fraction (not recorded which). Source of these receptors: a male donor with ankylosing spondylitis or in good health (not recorded which). Both conserved end residues are part of each CDR3. Each record gives: J gene, V gene, CDR3 protein.

j_call: TRBJ2-3; v_call: TRBV4-1; cdr3_aa: CASSQDRRSGWSTDTQYF
j_call: TRBJ2-7; v_call: TRBV7-2; cdr3_aa: CASSLAGTSAYEQYF
j_call: TRBJ1-5; v_call: TRBV19; cdr3_aa: CASSAQGQGVGNQPQHF
j_call: TRBJ1-5; v_call: TRBV28; cdr3_aa: CASSSPDRAGKAQHF
j_call: TRBJ2-1; v_call: TRBV20-1; cdr3_aa: CSARVAIGEQFF
j_call: TRBJ2-3; v_call: TRBV29-1; cdr3_aa: CSGSRGHGQDGDTQYF
j_call: TRBJ2-5; v_call: TRBV12-3/TRBV12-4; cdr3_aa: CASSPRTSGRAGFGETQYF
j_call: TRBJ2-7; v_call: TRBV6-1; cdr3_aa: CASRSGTGTYEQYF
j_call: TRBJ2-6; v_call: TRBV5-1; cdr3_aa: CASQLATGANVLTF
j_call: TRBJ2-4; v_call: TRBV3-1; cdr3_aa: CASSQVRTDKNIQYF
j_call: TRBJ2-1; v_call: TRBV29-1; cdr3_aa: CSVGDRGNEQFF
j_call: TRBJ1-5; v_call: TRBV2; cdr3_aa: CASSVTTGSNQPQHF
j_call: TRBJ2-2; v_call: TRBV29-1; cdr3_aa: CSVEEQAGDTGELFF
j_call: TRBJ2-3; v_call: TRBV30; cdr3_aa: CAWSQVADTQYF
j_call: TRBJ2-1; v_call: TRBV5-1; cdr3_aa: CASSLDLAGYNEQFF
j_call: TRBJ2-2; v_call: TRBV3-1; cdr3_aa: CASSPGPPGQGRELFF
j_call: TRBJ2-5; v_call: TRBV19; cdr3_aa: CASSDDREETQYF
j_call: TRBJ1-2; v_call: TRBV5-1; cdr3_aa: CASSLVGEANYGYTF